This T cell receptor beta chain was sequenced for a study of cytomegalovirus exposure and HLA in healthy donors. This PCR relied on a set of 60 Vbeta primers and 13 Jbeta primers. Data came from immunoSEQ multiplex PCR; TCRdb stores just in-frame clones and leaves some out. The sample has 120,000 to 150,000 clones; around 76% are singletons. With regard to this clone: Antigen unknown.

Study findings and constraints: Later on, an analysis found that several of the most significant clusters appeared to be linked to common viral pathogens, which included parvovirus B19.

The receptor was derived from a man aged 18 to 29 in good health and CMV-seronegative. Sequenced input: PBMCs.

CDR3 nucleotide sequence: TGTGCCAGCAGCGTCGGACAGGTCAATGAGCAGTTCTTC. Translation gives CASSVGQVNEQFF. V gene TRBV7-9 combines with J gene TRBJ2-1, with TRBD1 identical over 7 bases. CDR3 length equals 13 residues. V was pared by 5 bases and J by 6 bases, with 4 bases of the junction left unmatched. CDR1 is SEHNR, CDR2 FQNEAQ, per germline (reference sequence).